A selection of T cell receptor beta chains follows, all from one sample in a study of T cell clones after liver transplantation. Using immunoSEQ multiplex PCR, the repertoire was profiled, and TCRdb retains in-frame clones only, with some absent. The sample comprises 85,000 to 110,000 clones, under 90% of which are singletons, and less than 3% rests with the top ten. The sequenced sample was CD4+ T cells from blood, obtained approximately 43 months after liver transplant. These receptors were collected from a human patient who received a liver transplant. T cells may partly derive from the graft donor. Each CDR3 is given with its conserved first and last residue.

TRBV10-2	TRBJ1-1	CASSGRGNTEAFF
TRBV9	TRBJ2-7	CASSVQGSSYEQYF
TRBV2	TRBJ2-7	CASSRKIAGGPDSEQYF
TRBV2	TRBJ2-2	CASSDIDRANTGELFF
TRBV11-1	TRBJ2-3	CASRNTGTSGEQYF
TRBV27	TRBJ2-7	CASSPSRGGRSLSPYEQYF
TRBV6-6	TRBJ1-1	CASSYEGALTEAFF
TRBV30	TRBJ1-1	CAWMVLRVPNTEAFF
TRBV4-1	TRBJ2-5	CASSQALQGLEQTQYF
TRBV10-1	TRBJ2-1	CASSESSGREYNEQFF
TRBV7-3	TRBJ2-7	CASSSGAEGGQYF
TRBV19	TRBJ2-1	CASSMGRETGNEQFF
TRBV6-1	TRBJ2-3	CARGGRGVTDTQYF
TRBV29-1	TRBJ2-2	CSVRGRENSGELFF